The source of this TCR beta chain is a study of T cell clonality in common variable immunodeficiency. Study findings and constraints: Reportedly, TCR beta sequences from common variable immunodeficiency showed fewer deletions and N-nucleotide insertions. CVID subjects shared fewer TCRbeta clones than healthy controls did.

The CDR3 consists of 14 residues. In germline, CDR1 is KGHSH, CDR2 LQKENI. V lost 1 base, J lost 7 bases, and 8 bases lay in between. Most patients and controls had Caucasian heritage. The assay was immunoSEQ multiplex PCR, and TCRdb's table has in-frame clones only and misses some. This table holds about 33,000 clones with no singletons; the top ten claim 5% to 7%. This clone turned up a few times. Antigen unknown. The read ends 3 residues shy of where the CDR3 ends; the end is completed using the germline J gene. The gene calls are TRBV18 and TRBJ1-6; D is possibly TRBD1 (6 bases). The sample taken for sequencing was peripheral blood mononuclear cells. The receptor comes from a human donor with common variable immunodeficiency. CDR3 protein: CASSPQGVNSPLHF. The sequenced CDR3 bases are TGTGCCAGCTCACCACAGGGGGTAAATTCACCC. Full variable domain (remainder filled in from reference TRBV18 and TRBJ1-6): NAGVMQNPRHLVRRRGQEARLRCSPMKGHSHVYWYRQLPEEGLKFMVYLQKENIIDESGMPKERFSAEFPKEGPSILRIQQVVRGDSAAYFCASSPQGVNSPLHFGNGTRLTVT.